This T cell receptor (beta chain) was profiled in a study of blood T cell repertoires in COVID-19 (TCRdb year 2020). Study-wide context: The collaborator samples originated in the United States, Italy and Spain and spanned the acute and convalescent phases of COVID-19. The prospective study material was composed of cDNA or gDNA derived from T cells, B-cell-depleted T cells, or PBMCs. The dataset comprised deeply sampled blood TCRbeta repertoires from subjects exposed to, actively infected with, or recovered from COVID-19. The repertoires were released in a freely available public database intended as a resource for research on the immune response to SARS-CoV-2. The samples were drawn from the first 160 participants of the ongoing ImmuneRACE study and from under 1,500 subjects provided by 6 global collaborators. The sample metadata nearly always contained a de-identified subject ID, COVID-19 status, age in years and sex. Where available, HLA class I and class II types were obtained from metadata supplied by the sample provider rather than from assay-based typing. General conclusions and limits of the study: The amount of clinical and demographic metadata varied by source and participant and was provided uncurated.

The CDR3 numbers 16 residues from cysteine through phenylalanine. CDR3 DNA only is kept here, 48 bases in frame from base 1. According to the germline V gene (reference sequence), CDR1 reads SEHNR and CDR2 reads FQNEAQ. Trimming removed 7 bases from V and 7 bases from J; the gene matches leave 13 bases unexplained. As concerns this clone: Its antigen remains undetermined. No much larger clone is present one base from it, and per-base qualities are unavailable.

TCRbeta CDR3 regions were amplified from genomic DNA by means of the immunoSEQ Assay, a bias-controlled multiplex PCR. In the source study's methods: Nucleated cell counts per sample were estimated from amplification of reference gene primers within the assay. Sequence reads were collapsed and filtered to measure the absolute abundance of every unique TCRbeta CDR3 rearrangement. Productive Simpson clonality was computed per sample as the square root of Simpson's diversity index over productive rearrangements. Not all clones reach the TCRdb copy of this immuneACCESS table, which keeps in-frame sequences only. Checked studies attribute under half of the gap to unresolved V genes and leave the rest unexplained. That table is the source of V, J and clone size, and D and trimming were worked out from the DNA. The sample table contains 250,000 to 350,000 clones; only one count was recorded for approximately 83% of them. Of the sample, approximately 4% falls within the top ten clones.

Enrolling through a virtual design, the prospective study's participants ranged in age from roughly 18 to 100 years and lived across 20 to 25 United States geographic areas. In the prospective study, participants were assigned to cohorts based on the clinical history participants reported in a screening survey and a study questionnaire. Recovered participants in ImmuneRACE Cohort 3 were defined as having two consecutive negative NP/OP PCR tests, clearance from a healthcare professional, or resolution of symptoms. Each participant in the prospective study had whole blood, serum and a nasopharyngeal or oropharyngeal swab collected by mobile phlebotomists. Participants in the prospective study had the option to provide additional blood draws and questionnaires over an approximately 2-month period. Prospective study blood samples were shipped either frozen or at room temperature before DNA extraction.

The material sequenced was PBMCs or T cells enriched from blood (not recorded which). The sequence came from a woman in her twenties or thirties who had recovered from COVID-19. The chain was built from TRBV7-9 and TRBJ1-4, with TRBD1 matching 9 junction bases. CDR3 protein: CASTDQRGQGGEKLFF. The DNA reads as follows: TGTGCCAGCACCGACCAACGGGGACAGGGCGGTGAAAAACTGTTTTTT.